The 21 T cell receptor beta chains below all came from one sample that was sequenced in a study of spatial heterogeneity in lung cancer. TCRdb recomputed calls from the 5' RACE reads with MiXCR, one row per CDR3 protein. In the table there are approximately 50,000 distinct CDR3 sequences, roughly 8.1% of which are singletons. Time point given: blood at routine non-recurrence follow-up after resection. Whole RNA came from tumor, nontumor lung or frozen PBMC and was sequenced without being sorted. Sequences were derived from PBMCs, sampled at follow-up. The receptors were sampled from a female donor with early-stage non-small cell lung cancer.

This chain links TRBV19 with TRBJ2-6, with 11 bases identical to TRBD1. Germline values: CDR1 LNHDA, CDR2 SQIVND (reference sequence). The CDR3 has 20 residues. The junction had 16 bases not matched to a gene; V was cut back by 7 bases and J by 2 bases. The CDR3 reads CASTLRGFGQGAPGANVLTF. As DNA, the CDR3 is TGTGCCAGTACCCTAAGGGGTTTCGGACAGGGGGCGCCTGGGGCCAACGTCCTGACTTTC.

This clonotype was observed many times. CDR3 bases: TGTGCCAGCAGTTACTCGCAGTTTTCCTACGAGCAGTACTTC. It is translated as CASSYSQFSYEQYF. V is TRBV6-6 and J is TRBJ2-7; no clear D gene. There are 14 residues in the CDR3. The germline V and J ends were trimmed by 0 bases and 1 base, with 7 bases remaining between them. Germline V CDR1 and CDR2: MNHNY, SVGAGI (reference sequence).

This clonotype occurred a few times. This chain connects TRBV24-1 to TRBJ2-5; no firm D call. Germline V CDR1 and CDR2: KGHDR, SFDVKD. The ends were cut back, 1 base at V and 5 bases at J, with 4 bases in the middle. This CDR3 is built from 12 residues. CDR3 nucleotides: TGTGCCACCAGTGATTTCCCCGAGACCCAGTACTTC. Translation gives CATSDFPETQYF.

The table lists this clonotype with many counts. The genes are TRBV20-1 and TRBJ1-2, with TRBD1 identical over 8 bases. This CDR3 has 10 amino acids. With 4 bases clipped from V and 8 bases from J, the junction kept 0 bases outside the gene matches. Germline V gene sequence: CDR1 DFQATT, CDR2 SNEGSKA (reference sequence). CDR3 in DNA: TGCAGTGCTACAGGGGGCGGCTACACCTTC. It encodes CSATGGGYTF.

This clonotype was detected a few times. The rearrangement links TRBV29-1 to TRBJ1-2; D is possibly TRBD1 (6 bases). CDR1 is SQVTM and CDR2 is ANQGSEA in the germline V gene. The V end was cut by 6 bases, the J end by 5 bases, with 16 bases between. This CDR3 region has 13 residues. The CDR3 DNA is TGCAGCGTCGAACAGGGTAACGGGTATGGCTACACCTTC. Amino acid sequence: CSVEQGNGYGYTF.

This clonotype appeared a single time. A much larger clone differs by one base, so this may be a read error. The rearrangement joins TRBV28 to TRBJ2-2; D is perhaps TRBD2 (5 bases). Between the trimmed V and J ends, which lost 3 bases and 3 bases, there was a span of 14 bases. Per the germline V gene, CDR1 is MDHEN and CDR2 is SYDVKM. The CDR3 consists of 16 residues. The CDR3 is CASSLSPRGDTGELFF. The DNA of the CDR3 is TGTGCCAGCAGTTTGTCGCCTCGGGGTGACACCGGGGAGCTGTTTTTT.

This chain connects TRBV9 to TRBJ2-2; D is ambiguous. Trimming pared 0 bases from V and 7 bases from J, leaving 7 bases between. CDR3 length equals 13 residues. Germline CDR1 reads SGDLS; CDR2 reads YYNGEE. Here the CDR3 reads CASSVGRNGELFF. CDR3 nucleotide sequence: TGTGCCAGCAGCGTAGGGCGAAACGGGGAGCTGTTTTTT.

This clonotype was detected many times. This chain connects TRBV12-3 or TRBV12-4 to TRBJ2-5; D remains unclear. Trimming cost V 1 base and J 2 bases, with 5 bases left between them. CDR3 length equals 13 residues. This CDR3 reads CASSLVRQETQYF. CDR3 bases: TGTGCCAGCAGTTTAGTCCGACAAGAGACCCAGTACTTC.

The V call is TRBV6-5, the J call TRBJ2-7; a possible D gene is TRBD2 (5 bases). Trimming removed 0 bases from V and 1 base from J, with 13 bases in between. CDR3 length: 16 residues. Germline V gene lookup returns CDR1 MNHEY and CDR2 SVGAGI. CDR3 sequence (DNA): TGTGCCAGCAGTTACTCGATCCTGGGAGCTTCCTACGAGCAGTACTTC. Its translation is CASSYSILGASYEQYF.

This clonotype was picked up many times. The CDR3 loop reads CASSERTGGRTDTQYF. The CDR3 coding sequence is TGCGCCAGCAGCGAAAGGACAGGGGGCAGGACAGATACGCAGTATTTT. The gene calls are TRBV4-3 and TRBJ2-3; 11 positions agree with TRBD1. CDR1 is LGHNA, CDR2 YSLEER, per germline. After removal of 5 bases from V and 3 bases from J, the junction contained 7 bases not matched to a gene. The CDR3 sequence is 16 residues long.

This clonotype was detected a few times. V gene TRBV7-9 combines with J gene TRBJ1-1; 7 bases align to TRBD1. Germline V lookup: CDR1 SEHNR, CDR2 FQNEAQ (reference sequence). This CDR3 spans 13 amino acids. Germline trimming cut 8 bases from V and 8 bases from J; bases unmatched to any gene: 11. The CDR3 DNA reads TGTGCCAGCGTCGGGACAGTAGGCTTCGAAGCTTTCTTT. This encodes CASVGTVGFEAFF.

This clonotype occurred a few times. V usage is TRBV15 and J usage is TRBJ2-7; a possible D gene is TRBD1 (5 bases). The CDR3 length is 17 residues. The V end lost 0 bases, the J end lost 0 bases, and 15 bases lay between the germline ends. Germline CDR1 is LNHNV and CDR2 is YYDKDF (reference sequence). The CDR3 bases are TGTGCCACCAGCAGAGATTTGGTCAGGGCTAGCTCCTACGAGCAGTACTTC. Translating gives CATSRDLVRASSYEQYF.

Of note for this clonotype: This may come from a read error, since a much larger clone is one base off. This CDR3 is CASSQDTGRGKWRYF. The CDR3 coding sequence is TGTGCCAGCAGCCAAGACACGGGCAGGGGAAAGTGGCGGTACTTC. The V call is TRBV14, the J call TRBJ2-7; weak D call: TRBD1 (6 bases). This CDR3 has 15 amino acids. The V and J ends lost 0 bases and 12 bases respectively, with 21 bases between them. CDR1 and CDR2 from the germline V gene are SGHDN and FVKESK.

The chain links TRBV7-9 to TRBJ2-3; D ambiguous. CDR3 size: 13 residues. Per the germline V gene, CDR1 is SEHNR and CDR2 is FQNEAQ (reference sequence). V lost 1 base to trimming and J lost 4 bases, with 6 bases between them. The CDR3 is CASSLGFSDTQYF. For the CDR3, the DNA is TGTGCCAGCAGCTTAGGGTTCTCAGATACGCAGTATTTT.

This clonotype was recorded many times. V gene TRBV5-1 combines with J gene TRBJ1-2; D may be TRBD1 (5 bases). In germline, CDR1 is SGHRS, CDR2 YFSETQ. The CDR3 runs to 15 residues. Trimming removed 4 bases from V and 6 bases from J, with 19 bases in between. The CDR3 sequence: CASSPSPGTINGYTF. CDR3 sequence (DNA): TGCGCCAGCAGCCCGAGCCCTGGGACGATTAATGGCTACACCTTC.

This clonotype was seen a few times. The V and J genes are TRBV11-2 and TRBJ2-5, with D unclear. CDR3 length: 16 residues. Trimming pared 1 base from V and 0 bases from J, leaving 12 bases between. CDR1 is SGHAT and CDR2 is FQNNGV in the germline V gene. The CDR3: CASSLGPPLNQETQYF. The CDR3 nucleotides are TGTGCCAGCAGCTTAGGTCCCCCGCTGAACCAAGAGACCCAGTACTTC.

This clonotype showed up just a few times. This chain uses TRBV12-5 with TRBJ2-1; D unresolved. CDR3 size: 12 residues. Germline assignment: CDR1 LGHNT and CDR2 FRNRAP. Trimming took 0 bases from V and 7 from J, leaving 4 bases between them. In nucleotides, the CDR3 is TGTGCTAGTGGTTTGGTACATAATGAGCAGTTCTTC. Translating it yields CASGLVHNEQFF.

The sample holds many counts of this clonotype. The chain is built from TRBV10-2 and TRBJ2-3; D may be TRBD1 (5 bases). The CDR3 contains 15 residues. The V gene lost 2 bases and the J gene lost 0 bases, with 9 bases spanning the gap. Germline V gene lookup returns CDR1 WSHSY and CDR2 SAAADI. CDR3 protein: CASSEVGASTDTQYF. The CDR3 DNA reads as TGCGCCAGCAGTGAGGTTGGGGCAAGCACAGATACGCAGTATTTT.

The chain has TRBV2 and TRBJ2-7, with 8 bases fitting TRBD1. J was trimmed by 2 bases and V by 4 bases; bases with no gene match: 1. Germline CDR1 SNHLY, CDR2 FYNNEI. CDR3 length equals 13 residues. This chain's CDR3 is CASSVGQAYEQYF. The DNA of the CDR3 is TGTGCCAGCAGTGTGGGACAGGCCTACGAGCAGTACTTC.

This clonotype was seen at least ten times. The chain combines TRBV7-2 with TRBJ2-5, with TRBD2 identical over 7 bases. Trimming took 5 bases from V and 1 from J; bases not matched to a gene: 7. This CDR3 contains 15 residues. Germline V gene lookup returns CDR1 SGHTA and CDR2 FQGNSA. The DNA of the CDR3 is TGTGCCAGCAGCCCGCCCGCGGGGGTCCAAGAGACCCAGTACTTC. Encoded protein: CASSPPAGVQETQYF.

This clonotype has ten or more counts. The CDR3 DNA follows: TGTGCCAGCAGCTTAGGTGACAGAAATAATGAAAAACTGTTTTTT. Protein: CASSLGDRNNEKLFF. The rearrangement links TRBV7-2 to TRBJ1-4, with D possibly being TRBD1 (5 bases). The germline V gene encodes CDR1 SGHTA and CDR2 FQGNSA. The CDR3 runs 15 residues. V was shortened by 1 base and J by 4 bases, with 10 bases between the two germline ends. Drawing the rest from reference TRBV7-2 and TRBJ1-4, the complete variable domain is GAGVSQSPSNKVTEKGKDVELRCDPISGHTALYWYRQSLGQGLEFLIYFQGNSAPDKSGLPSDRFSAERTGGSVSTLTIQRTQQEDSAVYLCASSLGDRNNEKLFFGSGTQLSVL.